These T cell receptor beta chains were read from a single sample in a study of cytomegalovirus exposure and HLA in healthy donors. This table comes from immunoSEQ multiplex PCR, and its TCRdb copy is limited to in-frame clones, with some not included. The data hold around 170,000 clones, with roughly 91% observed a single time. Sample: PBMCs. Receptor source: a man younger than 30 in good health and CMV-seronegative. CDR3s include the opening cysteine and the closing phenylalanine or tryptophan. The D gene is left open where the match is weak. For some rows the clone size is stated as once, few or many, or as a class when expanded; others skip it.

V gene,clone size,J gene,D gene,CDR3 DNA,CDR3 protein
TRBV18,few,TRBJ2-7,NA,TGTGCCAGCACATCCGGGACTGCCAGCTCCTACGAGCAGTACTTC,CASTSGTASSYEQYF
TRBV5-4,NA,TRBJ1-2,TRBD1,TGTGCCAGCAGCAAGGACAGGGAAGGGGAGGACTATGGCTACACCTTC,CASSKDREGEDYGYTF
TRBV7-2,once,TRBJ2-7,NA,TGTGCCAGCAGCTTAGGGACGGACTCGAGGCTTTGGGAGCAGTACTTC,CASSLGTDSRLWEQYF
TRBV7-8,NA,TRBJ2-2,NA,TGTGCCAGCAGCTCTACTTGGAGGAGGAACACCGGGGAGCTGTTTTTT,CASSSTWRRNTGELFF
TRBV7-6,NA,TRBJ2-7,NA,TGTGCCAGCAGCTTTCGGGGGGCACGTATTTCCTACGAGCAGTACTTC,CASSFRGARISYEQYF
TRBV7-2,NA,TRBJ2-3,NA,TGTGCCAGCAGCGCAGGACTAATCACAGATACGCAGTATTTT,CASSAGLITDTQYF
TRBV4-2,once,TRBJ2-5,TRBD2,TGTGCCAGCAGCCGGATAGCGGGGGGGCGGGAGACCCAGTACTTC,CASSRIAGGRETQYF
TRBV19,NA,TRBJ1-1,TRBD1,TGTGCCAGTAGTATCACAGGGGGCGTAAGGAACACTGAAGCTTTCTTT,CASSITGGVRNTEAFF
TRBV27,NA,TRBJ1-2,NA,TGTGCCAGCAGACCAGAAGGGGCAAACTATGGCTACACCTTC,CASRPEGANYGYTF
TRBV27,NA,TRBJ2-7,NA,TGTGCCAGCAGACTGCGAGGGGGAGGGGTGCACGAGCAGTACTTC,CASRLRGGGVHEQYF
TRBV2,few,TRBJ2-7,NA,TGTGCCAGCAGTGAAGGGAGTAGCGGATCCTACGAGCAGTACTTC,CASSEGSSGSYEQYF
TRBV2,NA,TRBJ2-2,TRBD1,TGTGCCAGCAGGACAGGGTTAGGCGGGGAGCTGTTTTTT,CASRTGLGGELFF
TRBV28,NA,TRBJ2-7,NA,TGTGCCAGCAGTTTAATACAGGGAGGGGGTGACGAGCAGTACTTC,CASSLIQGGGDEQYF
TRBV2,NA,TRBJ1-1,TRBD1,TGTGCCAGCAGTGATTGGAGGGGGCTATCCACTGAAGCTTTCTTT,CASSDWRGLSTEAFF
TRBV7-2,NA,TRBJ2-7,NA,TGTGCCAGCAGCTTAACAGGATCCTCCTACGAGCAGTACTTC,CASSLTGSSYEQYF
TRBV7-9,once,TRBJ1-4,NA,TGTGCCAGCAGCCCCAACCCTCGCGGACAGATTAATGAAAAACTGTTTTTT,CASSPNPRGQINEKLFF
TRBV30,NA,TRBJ1-6,NA,TGTGCCTGGAGTGTACTAGGGCAGGGGTATAATTCACCCCTCCACTTT,CAWSVLGQGYNSPLHF
TRBV4-1,NA,TRBJ2-5,TRBD2,TGCGCCAGCAGCCAAGAGCGGCAGGGAGGGGCTAGCGGGAGGGAGACCCAGTACTTC,CASSQERQGGASGRETQYF
TRBV10-3,NA,TRBJ2-3,NA,TGTGCCACCAAGGATGCGGGTTCCACAGATACGCAGTATTTT,CATKDAGSTDTQYF
TRBV27,NA,TRBJ1-2,TRBD1,TGTGCCAGCACTCAATTTGGGGGTGGGGGGACAGCATTTGTCTACACCTTC,CASTQFGGGGTAFVYTF
TRBV7-9,NA,TRBJ2-7,NA,TGTGCCAGCAGCTTAGAAGGGACTGCCTACGAGCAGTACTTC,CASSLEGTAYEQYF
TRBV7-9,NA,TRBJ1-5,TRBD1,TGTGCCAGCAGCCGAACAGGGGGCCGAAATAATCAGCCCCAGCATTTT,CASSRTGGRNNQPQHF
TRBV18,NA,TRBJ2-7,TRBD2,TGTGCCAGCTCACGGGGACTAGCGGACTCCTACGAGCAGTACTTC,CASSRGLADSYEQYF
TRBV6-1,NA,TRBJ1-1,TRBD1,TGTGCCAGCACACTGGGACAGGGGAGCACTGAAGCTTTCTTT,CASTLGQGSTEAFF
TRBV5-4,NA,TRBJ1-4,TRBD1,TGTGCCAGCAGCTCTGGACAGGGGGCAATAGAAAAACTGTTTTTT,CASSSGQGAIEKLFF
TRBV5-4,NA,TRBJ2-5,NA,TGTGCCAGCAGCGTGGACTCCGCCGCGGGGACCCAGTACTTC,CASSVDSAAGTQYF
TRBV10-3,NA,TRBJ2-3,TRBD2,TGTGCCATGAGACTAGCGGGGGGCACAGATACGCAGTATTTT,CAMRLAGGTDTQYF
TRBV2,NA,TRBJ2-3,NA,TGTGCCAGCTCACTTATGTCCAGCGGGCCTCCAACAGATACGCAGTATTTT,CASSLMSSGPPTDTQYF
TRBV5-1,NA,TRBJ1-6,NA,TGCGCCAGCAGCTTGAACAGACAAATCAATTCACCCCTCCACTTT,CASSLNRQINSPLHF
TRBV7-2,NA,TRBJ2-3,TRBD2,TGTGCCAGCAGGATAGCGGGAGGGTCCACAGATACGCAGTATTTT,CASRIAGGSTDTQYF
TRBV28,NA,TRBJ1-1,TRBD1,TGTGCCAGCAGTTACCCAGACAGGGGCAGGGCTGAAGCTTTCTTT,CASSYPDRGRAEAFF
TRBV5-1,NA,TRBJ2-1,TRBD2,TGCGCCAGCAGTCTAGCGGGAGCCCATGAGCAGTTCTTC,CASSLAGAHEQFF
TRBV5-5,once,TRBJ2-2,NA,TGTGCCAGCAGCTTGGGACTAGATCGGGGCGGGGAGCTGTTTTTT,CASSLGLDRGGELFF
TRBV19,NA,TRBJ1-3,NA,TGTGCCAGTAGCACAGGGTCATCCGGAAACACCATATATTTT,CASSTGSSGNTIYF
TRBV27,medium-sized,TRBJ2-7,TRBD1,TGTGCCAGCAGTTTCCTCTGGACAGGGAGTTATACCTGGGAGCAGTACTTC,CASSFLWTGSYTWEQYF
TRBV29-1,NA,TRBJ1-4,NA,TGCAGCGTTGTTAGACAGGACCAACTGTTTTTT,CSVVRQDQLFF
TRBV29-1,NA,TRBJ1-3,NA,TGCAGCGTTGATGCGGGGTTACGAAACACCATATATTTT,CSVDAGLRNTIYF
TRBV15,NA,TRBJ2-5,TRBD2,TGTGCCACCAGCGGAGGATCTAGCGGGGGGCAAGAGACCCAGTACTTC,CATSGGSSGGQETQYF
TRBV5-1,NA,TRBJ1-1,TRBD1,TGCGCCAGCAGCTCATTGACAGGGGGCGAGTTGAACACTGAAGCTTTCTTT,CASSSLTGGELNTEAFF
TRBV28,NA,TRBJ2-3,TRBD2,TGTGCCAGCATCGAGCGGGAGGGCATGTATTCCCAAGATACGCAGTATTTT,CASIEREGMYSQDTQYF
TRBV6-5,NA,TRBJ1-4,TRBD1,TGTGCCAGCATTTCCTCGCCGGGACAGGGCACGGAAAAACTGTTTTTT,CASISSPGQGTEKLFF
TRBV28,NA,TRBJ1-6,NA,TGTGCCAGCATTTCTAATTACCATTCACCCCTCCACTTT,CASISNYHSPLHF
TRBV27,NA,TRBJ2-3,TRBD2,TGTGCCAGCAGTTGGTCACTAGCGGAAGGCGCAGATACGCAGTATTTT,CASSWSLAEGADTQYF
TRBV4-2,NA,TRBJ2-7,TRBD1,TGTGCCAGCAGCCAAGATATGCGGGGTGGGGACAGGCCTTCCTACGAGCAGTACTTC,CASSQDMRGGDRPSYEQYF
TRBV28,NA,TRBJ2-7,NA,TGTGCCAGCAGTCCGCGTCCCTACGAGCAGTACTTC,CASSPRPYEQYF
TRBV5-6,NA,TRBJ2-5,TRBD1,TGTGCCAGCAGCTGGGACAGTTATACTCAAGAGACCCAGTACTTC,CASSWDSYTQETQYF
TRBV13,NA,TRBJ1-1,TRBD1,TGTGCCAGCAGCCAAAGGGGACAGTTGAACACTGAAGCTTTCTTT,CASSQRGQLNTEAFF
TRBV6-5,NA,TRBJ2-7,NA,TGTGCCAGCAGTTACGGGGGCGCGAGCTCCTACGAGCAGTACTTC,CASSYGGASSYEQYF
TRBV10-1,once,TRBJ2-2,TRBD2,TGCGCCAGCAGTGATGGAGGGCTAGCGGGTTTCGGGGAGCTGTTTTTT,CASSDGGLAGFGELFF
TRBV5-6,NA,TRBJ2-1,TRBD1,TGTGCCAGCAGCACGGACAGGGGGGATGAGCAGTTCTTC,CASSTDRGDEQFF
TRBV29-1,NA,TRBJ2-2,TRBD1,TGCAGCGCGCAGGGGGATCGTAACACCGGGGAGCTGTTTTTT,CSAQGDRNTGELFF
TRBV4-3,once,TRBJ2-3,NA,TGCGCCAGCAGCCAATCTAGCACGACAGATACGCAGTATTTT,CASSQSSTTDTQYF
TRBV7-7,NA,TRBJ1-3,NA,TGTGCTAGCAGCTCTGGACAGCGCTCTGGAAACACCATATATTTT,CASSSGQRSGNTIYF
TRBV10-3,NA,TRBJ1-3,TRBD1,TGTGCCACCGAACTCGGGGCCAGTGACAGGGGGCGCGGAAACACCATATATTTT,CATELGASDRGRGNTIYF
TRBV28,NA,TRBJ2-2,TRBD1,TGTGCCAGCAGTACGGGACAGAAGAACACCGGGGAGCTGTTTTTT,CASSTGQKNTGELFF